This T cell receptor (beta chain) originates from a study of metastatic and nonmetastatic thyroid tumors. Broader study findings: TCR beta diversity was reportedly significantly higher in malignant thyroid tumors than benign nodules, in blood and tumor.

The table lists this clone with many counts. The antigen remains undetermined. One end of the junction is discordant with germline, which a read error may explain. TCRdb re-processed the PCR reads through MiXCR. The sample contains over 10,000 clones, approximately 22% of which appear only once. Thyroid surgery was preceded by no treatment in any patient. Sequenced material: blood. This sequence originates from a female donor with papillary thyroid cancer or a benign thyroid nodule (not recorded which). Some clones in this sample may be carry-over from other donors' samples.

The CDR3 loop is CAGRDRDLPNYNEQFF. The DNA of the CDR3 is TGCGCCGGCAGAGATCGGGACTTGCCGAACTACAATGAGCAGTTCTTC. V usage is TRBV28 and J usage is TRBJ2-1, with D perhaps matching TRBD2 (6 bases). The CDR3 contains 16 residues. Germline V CDR1 and CDR2: MDHEN, SYDVKM.